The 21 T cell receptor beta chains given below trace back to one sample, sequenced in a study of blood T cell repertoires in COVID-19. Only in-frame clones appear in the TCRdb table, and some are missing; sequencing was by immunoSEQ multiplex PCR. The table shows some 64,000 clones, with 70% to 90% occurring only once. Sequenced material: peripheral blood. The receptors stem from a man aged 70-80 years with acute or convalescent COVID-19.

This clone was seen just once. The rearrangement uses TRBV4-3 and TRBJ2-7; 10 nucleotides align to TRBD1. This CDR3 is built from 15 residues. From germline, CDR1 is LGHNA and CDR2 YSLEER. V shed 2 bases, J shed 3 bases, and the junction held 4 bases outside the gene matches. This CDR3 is CASSQQWDRGYEQYF. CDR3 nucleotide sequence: TGCGCCAGCAGCCAACAATGGGACAGGGGCTACGAGCAGTACTTC.

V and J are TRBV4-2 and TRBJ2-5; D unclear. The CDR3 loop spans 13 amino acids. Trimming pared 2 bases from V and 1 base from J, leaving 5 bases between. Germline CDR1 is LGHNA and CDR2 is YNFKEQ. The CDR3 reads CASSQTVQETQYF. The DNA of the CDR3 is TGTGCCAGCAGCCAAACAGTCCAAGAGACCCAGTACTTC.

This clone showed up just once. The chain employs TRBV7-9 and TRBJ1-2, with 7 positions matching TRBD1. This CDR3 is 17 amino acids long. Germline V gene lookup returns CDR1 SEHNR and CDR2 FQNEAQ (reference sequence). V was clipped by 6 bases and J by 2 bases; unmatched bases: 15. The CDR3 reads CASSLRDPGQNNYGYTF. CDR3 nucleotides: TGTGCCAGCAGTTTGAGGGACCCGGGACAGAACAACTATGGCTACACCTTC.

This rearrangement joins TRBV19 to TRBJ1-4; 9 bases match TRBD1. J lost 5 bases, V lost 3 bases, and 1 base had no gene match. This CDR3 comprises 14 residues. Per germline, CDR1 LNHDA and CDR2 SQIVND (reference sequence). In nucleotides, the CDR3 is TGTGCCAGTAGTATGGGACAGGGAAATGAAAAACTGTTTTTT. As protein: CASSMGQGNEKLFF.

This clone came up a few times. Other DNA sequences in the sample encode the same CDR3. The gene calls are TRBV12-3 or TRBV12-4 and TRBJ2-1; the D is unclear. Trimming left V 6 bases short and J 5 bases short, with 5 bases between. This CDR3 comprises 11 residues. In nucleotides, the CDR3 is TGTGCCAGCAGCCTTAACAATGAGCAGTTCTTC. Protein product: CASSLNNEQFF.

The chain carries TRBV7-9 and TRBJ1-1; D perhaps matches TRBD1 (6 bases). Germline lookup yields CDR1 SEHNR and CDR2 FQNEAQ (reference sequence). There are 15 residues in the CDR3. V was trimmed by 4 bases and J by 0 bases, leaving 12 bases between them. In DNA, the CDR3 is TGTGCCAGCAGCTCCGGACAGATCCTGAACACTGAAGCTTTCTTT. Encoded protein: CASSSGQILNTEAFF.

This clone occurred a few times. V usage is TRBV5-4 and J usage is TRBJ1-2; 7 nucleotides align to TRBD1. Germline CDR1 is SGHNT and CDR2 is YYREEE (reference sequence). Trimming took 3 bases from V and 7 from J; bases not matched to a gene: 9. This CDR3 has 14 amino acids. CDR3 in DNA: TGTGCCAGCAGCTACGACAGGGTCCGCATTGGCTACACCTTC. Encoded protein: CASSYDRVRIGYTF.

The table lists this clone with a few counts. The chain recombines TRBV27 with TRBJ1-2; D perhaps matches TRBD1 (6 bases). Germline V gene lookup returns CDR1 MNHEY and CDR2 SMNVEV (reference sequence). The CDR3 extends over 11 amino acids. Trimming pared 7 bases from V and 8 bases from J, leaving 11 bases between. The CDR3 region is CASKGVSGYTF. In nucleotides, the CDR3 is TGTGCCAGCAAGGGGGTAAGCGGCTACACCTTC.

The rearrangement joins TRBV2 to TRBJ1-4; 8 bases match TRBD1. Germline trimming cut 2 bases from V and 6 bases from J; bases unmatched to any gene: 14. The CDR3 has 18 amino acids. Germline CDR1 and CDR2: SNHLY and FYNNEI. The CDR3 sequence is CASSELWTGSLRHEKLFF. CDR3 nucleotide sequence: TGTGCCAGCAGTGAATTGTGGACAGGGTCCCTTCGGCATGAAAAACTGTTTTTT.

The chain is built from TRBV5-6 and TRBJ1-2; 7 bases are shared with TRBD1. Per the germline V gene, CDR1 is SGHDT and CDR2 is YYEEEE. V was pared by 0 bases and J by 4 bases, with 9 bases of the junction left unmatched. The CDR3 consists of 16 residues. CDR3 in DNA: TGTGCCAGCAGCTTGGGCTGGACAGGTGCCTCCTATGGCTACACCTTC. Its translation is CASSLGWTGASYGYTF.

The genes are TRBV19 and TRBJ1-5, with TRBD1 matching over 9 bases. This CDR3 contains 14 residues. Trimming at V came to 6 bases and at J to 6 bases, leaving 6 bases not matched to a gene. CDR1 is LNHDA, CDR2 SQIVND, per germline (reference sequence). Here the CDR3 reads CASSRQGVSQPQHF. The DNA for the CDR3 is TGTGCCAGTAGCCGACAGGGGGTGAGTCAGCCCCAGCATTTT. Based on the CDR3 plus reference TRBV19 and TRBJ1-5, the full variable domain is DGGITQSPKYLFRKEGQNVTLSCEQNLNHDAMYWYRQDPGQGLRLIYYSQIVNDFQKGDIAEGYSVSREKKESFPLTVTSAQKNPTAFYLCASSRQGVSQPQHFGDGTRLSIL.

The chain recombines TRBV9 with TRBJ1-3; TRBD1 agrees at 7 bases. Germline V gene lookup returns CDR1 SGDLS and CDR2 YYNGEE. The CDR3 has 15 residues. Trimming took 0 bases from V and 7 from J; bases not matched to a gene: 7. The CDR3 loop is CASSVDGTESNTIYF. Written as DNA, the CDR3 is TGTGCCAGCAGCGTAGACGGGACAGAATCGAACACCATATATTTT.

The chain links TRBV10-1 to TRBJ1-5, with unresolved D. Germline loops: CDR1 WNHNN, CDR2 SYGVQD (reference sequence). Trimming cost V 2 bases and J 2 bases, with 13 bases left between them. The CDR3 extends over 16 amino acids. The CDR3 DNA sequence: TGCGCCAGCAGTGAGGACGGAGCTTTAGGCAATCAGCCCCAGCATTTT. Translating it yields CASSEDGALGNQPQHF.

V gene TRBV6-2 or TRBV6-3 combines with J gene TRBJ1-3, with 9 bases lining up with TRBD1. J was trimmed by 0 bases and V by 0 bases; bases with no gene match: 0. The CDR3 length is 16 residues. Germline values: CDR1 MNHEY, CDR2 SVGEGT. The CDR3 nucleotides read TGTGCCAGCAGTTACTCGGACAGGGGCTCTGGAAACACCATATATTTT. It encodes CASSYSDRGSGNTIYF.

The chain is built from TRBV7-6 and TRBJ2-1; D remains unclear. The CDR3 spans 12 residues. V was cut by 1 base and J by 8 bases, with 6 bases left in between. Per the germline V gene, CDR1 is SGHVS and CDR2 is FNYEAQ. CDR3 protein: CASSLVGHEQFF. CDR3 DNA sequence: TGTGCCAGCAGCTTAGTCGGTCATGAGCAGTTCTTC.

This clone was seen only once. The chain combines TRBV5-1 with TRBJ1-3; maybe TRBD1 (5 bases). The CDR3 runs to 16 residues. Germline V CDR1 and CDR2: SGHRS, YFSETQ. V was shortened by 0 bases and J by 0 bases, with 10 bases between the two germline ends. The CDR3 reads CASSLVQGPSGNTIYF. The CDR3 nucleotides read TGCGCCAGCAGCTTGGTTCAGGGCCCCTCTGGAAACACCATATATTTT.

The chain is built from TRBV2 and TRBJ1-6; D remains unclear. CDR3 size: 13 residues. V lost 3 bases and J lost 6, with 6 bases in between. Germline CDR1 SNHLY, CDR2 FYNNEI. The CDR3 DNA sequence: TGTGCCAGCAGTGAGGAGGGTAATTCACCCCTCCACTTT. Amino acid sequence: CASSEEGNSPLHF.

CDR3 residues: CASSPFGGNYGYTF. In nucleotides, the CDR3 is TGTGCCAGTAGTCCATTCGGGGGGAACTATGGCTACACCTTC. The chain combines TRBV19 with TRBJ1-2; possible D gene TRBD1, 5 bases. Trimming removed 5 bases at V and 2 bases at J, with 12 bases between. This CDR3 contains 14 residues. Germline lookup yields CDR1 LNHDA and CDR2 SQIVND (reference sequence).

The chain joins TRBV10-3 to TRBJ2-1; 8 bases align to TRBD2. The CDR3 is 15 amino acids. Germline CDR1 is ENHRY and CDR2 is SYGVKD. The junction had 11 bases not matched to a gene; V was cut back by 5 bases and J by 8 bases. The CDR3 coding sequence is TGTGCCATCAGTTCGGGACTAGTGATATTGTATGAGCAGTTCTTC. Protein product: CAISSGLVILYEQFF.

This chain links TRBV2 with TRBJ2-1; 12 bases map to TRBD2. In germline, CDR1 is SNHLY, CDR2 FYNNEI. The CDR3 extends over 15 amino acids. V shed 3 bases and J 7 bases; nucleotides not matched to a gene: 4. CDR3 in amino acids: CASSEELAGGNEQFF. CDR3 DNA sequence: TGTGCCAGCAGTGAGGAACTAGCGGGGGGTAATGAGCAGTTCTTC.

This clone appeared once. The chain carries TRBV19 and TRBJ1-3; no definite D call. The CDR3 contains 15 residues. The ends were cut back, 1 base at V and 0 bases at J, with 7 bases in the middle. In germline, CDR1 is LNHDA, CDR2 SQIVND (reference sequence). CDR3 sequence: CASSIGWASGNTIYF. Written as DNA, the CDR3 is TGTGCCAGTAGTATAGGATGGGCCTCTGGAAACACCATATATTTT.